The 11 T cell receptor beta chains presented below share a single source sample, sequenced in a study of T cell repertoires and HLA-DP antigens. Their antigen targets remain unknown. Assay: immunoSEQ multiplex PCR; the TCRdb copy retains only in-frame clones and omits some. The data hold about 120,000 clones, with 90% to 95% observed a single time. Sequencing was carried out using CD4+ T cells from PBMCs. The source is a woman between 18 and 29 years old in good health and CMV-seronegative.

The chain recombines TRBV28 with TRBJ2-7; tentative D call: TRBD1 (6 bases). The CDR3 contains 14 residues. Trimming left V 8 bases short and J 6 bases short, with 20 bases between. The germline V gene encodes CDR1 MDHEN and CDR2 SYDVKM. CDR3 DNA: TGTGCCAGCTATATGCCGACAGGACGGGGCGAGCAGTACTTC. It encodes CASYMPTGRGEQYF.

J is TRBJ1-3 and V is TRBV29-1; D call uncertain. Trimming left V 3 bases short and J 4 bases short, with 10 bases between. CDR1 is SQVTM and CDR2 is ANQGSEA in the germline V gene. The CDR3 totals 13 residues. DNA for the CDR3: TGCAGCGTTGATCCCCTGGGGGGAAACACCATATATTTT. Translating gives CSVDPLGGNTIYF.

V is TRBV6-1 and J is TRBJ1-2; no firm D call. The germline CDR1 and CDR2 sequences are MNHNS and SASEGT. CDR3 length: 11 amino acids. Trimming took 3 bases from V and 4 from J, leaving 3 bases between them. The CDR3 coding sequence is TGTGCCAGCAGTGACCTCTATGGCTACACCTTC. It yields the protein CASSDLYGYTF.

The chain has TRBV27 and TRBJ1-4; the D is unclear. Germline V gives CDR1 MNHEY, CDR2 SMNVEV (reference sequence). The CDR3 is 14 amino acids. Trimming stripped 6 bases from V and 4 bases from J, with 12 bases between. The CDR3 protein is CASRFSRGNEKLFF. The CDR3 nucleotides read TGTGCCAGCAGATTTAGTCGGGGTAATGAAAAACTGTTTTTT. Combining the CDR3 with reference TRBV27 and TRBJ1-4 gives the whole variable domain EAQVTQNPRYLITVTGKKLTVTCSQNMNHEYMSWYRQDPGLGLRQIYYSMNVEVTDKGDVPEGYKVSRKEKRNFPLILESPSPNQTSLYFCASRFSRGNEKLFFGSGTQLSVL.

The chain couples TRBV19 to TRBJ1-1; 10 bases align to TRBD1. J gave up 9 bases and V 9 bases, and 10 bases lay outside the gene matches. This CDR3 region has 13 residues. CDR1 is LNHDA, CDR2 SQIVND, per germline (reference sequence). CDR3 sequence: CASLSRDRGKAFF. Here the CDR3 DNA reads TGTGCCAGCTTAAGCCGGGACAGGGGAAAAGCTTTCTTT.

This clone was seen a handful of times. The rearrangement joins TRBV4-2 to TRBJ1-2; no clear D. With 1 base removed from V and 11 bases from J, the gap between germline ends came to 17 bases. This CDR3 comprises 14 residues. CDR1 and CDR2 from the germline V gene are LGHNA and YNFKEQ. For the CDR3, the DNA is TGTGCCAGCAGCCAAGCGCGGGATTTGGTTGGGTACACCTTC. Its translation is CASSQARDLVGYTF.

This clone showed up just once. The chain uses TRBV9 and TRBJ1-3; D not resolved. The V and J ends lost 5 bases and 0 bases respectively, with 6 bases between them. CDR3 length: 13 amino acids. Germline CDR1 and CDR2: SGDLS and YYNGEE. Here the CDR3 reads CASSEGSGNTIYF. The CDR3, as DNA: TGTGCCAGCAGTGAGGGCTCTGGAAACACCATATATTTT.

The chain uses TRBV29-1 and TRBJ2-3, with unresolved D. Germline V gene data show CDR1 as SQVTM and CDR2 as ANQGSEA. Trimming pared 4 bases from V and 0 bases from J, leaving 8 bases between. This CDR3 is built from 13 residues. The CDR3 is CSVGAQSTDTQYF. CDR3 nucleotides: TGCAGCGTTGGTGCCCAGAGCACAGATACGCAGTATTTT.

The chain uses TRBV6-6 and TRBJ1-1; no reliable D call. The ends were cut back, 6 bases at V and 0 bases at J, with 14 bases in the middle. The CDR3 has 15 amino acids. Germline V gene lookup returns CDR1 MNHNY and CDR2 SVGAGI (reference sequence). CDR3 sequence: CASRTRRQMNTEAFF. In nucleotides, the CDR3 is TGTGCCAGCAGGACGCGACGGCAGATGAACACTGAAGCTTTCTTT.

V and J are TRBV28 and TRBJ2-1, with D perhaps matching TRBD2 (5 bases). The CDR3 covers 13 residues. Trimming took off 1 base at V and 8 bases at J, with 9 bases between the two ends. Germline V gene data show CDR1 as MDHEN and CDR2 as SYDVKM. CDR3 protein: CASSLSLRDEQFF. The CDR3 coding sequence is TGTGCCAGCAGTTTATCCCTGAGGGATGAGCAGTTCTTC.

This rearrangement joins TRBV5-6 to TRBJ2-7; D not certain. This CDR3 region has 14 residues. From germline, CDR1 is SGHDT and CDR2 YYEEEE. The V end lost 1 base, the J end lost 2 bases, and 10 bases lay between the germline ends. The CDR3 protein is CASSLIKLPYEQYF. In DNA form, the CDR3 reads TGTGCCAGCAGCTTGATCAAATTACCCTACGAGCAGTACTTC.